The 9 T cell receptor beta chains given below trace back to one sample, sequenced in a study of PD-L1 blockade in urothelial cancer. As to time point: pretreatment peripheral blood. Clones were read by immunoSEQ multiplex PCR, and TCRdb kept only the in-frame ones, dropping some. The data show 15,000 to 20,000 clones, with approximately 89% seen just once and roughly 13% held by the top ten. Sequenced here: PBMCs, sampled around atezolizumab (anti-PD-L1) treatment. Receptors originate from a man between 65 and 85 years old with urothelial cancer.

The count of this clone is one. This chain uses TRBV6-4 with TRBJ2-4; a possible D gene is TRBD2 (6 bases). Trimming took 3 bases from V and 3 from J, leaving 12 bases between them. This CDR3 comprises 15 residues. Germline CDR1 is MRHNA and CDR2 is SNTAGT. The CDR3 DNA reads TGTGCCAGCAGTGAATTTTGGGGGGACAAAAACATTCAGTACTTC. It yields the protein CASSEFWGDKNIQYF.

The chain couples TRBV5-6 to TRBJ1-1, with a possible D match to TRBD1 (5 bases). This CDR3 spans 13 amino acids. With 2 bases removed from V and 6 bases from J, the gap between germline ends came to 11 bases. The germline V gene has CDR1 SGHDT and CDR2 YYEEEE. CDR3 protein: CASSFAQVPEAFF. For the CDR3, the DNA is TGTGCCAGCAGCTTTGCACAGGTTCCTGAAGCTTTCTTT.

The J gene is TRBJ2-1, the V gene TRBV6-5, with TRBD1 matching over 7 bases. With V trimmed by 4 bases and J by 8 bases, 11 bases remained unmatched. CDR3 length: 15 residues. Germline-derived CDR1 and CDR2 are MNHEY and SVGAGI. CDR3 coding DNA: TGTGCCAGCAGTTCGGTCGACAGGGCAATCGATGAGCAGTTCTTC. As protein: CASSSVDRAIDEQFF.

The chain is built from TRBV7-8 and TRBJ2-5, with D perhaps matching TRBD2 (6 bases). The CDR3 has 13 amino acids. Germline V gives CDR1 SGHVS, CDR2 FQNEAQ. The V end lost 5 bases, the J end lost 5 bases, and 12 bases lay between the germline ends. The CDR3 is CASSPGEAETQYF. The CDR3 DNA is TGTGCCAGCAGCCCGGGGGAAGCGGAGACCCAGTACTTC.

This chain connects TRBV5-1 to TRBJ2-5; TRBD2 might be the D (6 bases). Germline values: CDR1 SGHRS, CDR2 YFSETQ. Trimming stripped 7 bases from V and 5 bases from J, with 12 bases between. This CDR3 comprises 12 residues. The CDR3 loop is CASRLATETQYF. DNA for the CDR3: TGCGCCAGCCGCCTAGCGACTGAGACCCAGTACTTC.

This chain uses TRBV30 with TRBJ1-1; 8 positions agree with TRBD1. After removal of 3 bases from V and 4 bases from J, the junction contained 7 bases not matched to a gene. Germline V lookup: CDR1 GTSNPN, CDR2 SVGIG (reference sequence). The CDR3 covers 14 residues. This chain's CDR3 is CAWRTQGVSTEAFF. The DNA of the CDR3 is TGTGCCTGGAGGACACAGGGGGTAAGCACTGAAGCTTTCTTT. The full variable domain, its missing parts supplied by reference TRBV30 and TRBJ1-1, is SQTIHQWPATLVQPVGSPLSLECTVEGTSNPNLYWYRQAAGRGLQLLFYSVGIGQISSEVPQNLSASRPQDRQFILSSKKLLLSDSGFYLCAWRTQGVSTEAFFGQGTRLTVV.

The chain is built from TRBV5-6 and TRBJ1-1, with TRBD1 matching 7 bases. This CDR3 has 16 residues. The trim removed 4 bases at V and 3 bases at J, leaving 12 bases unmatched. Germline lookup yields CDR1 SGHDT and CDR2 YYEEEE. The CDR3 reads CASSHSGGRMDTEAFF. Here the CDR3 DNA reads TGTGCCAGCAGCCACTCAGGGGGGCGTATGGACACTGAAGCTTTCTTT.

The gene calls are TRBV6-5 and TRBJ1-6, with D maybe TRBD1 (5 bases). The CDR3 consists of 15 residues. Germline loops: CDR1 MNHEY, CDR2 SVGAGI. V shed 5 bases and J shed 6 bases, with 14 bases lying between them. CDR3 region: CASSQLTGGNSPLHF. In DNA, the CDR3 is TGTGCCAGCAGTCAGCTAACAGGCGGTAATTCACCCCTCCACTTT.

The rearrangement joins TRBV12-5 to TRBJ1-3, with TRBD1 matching 7 bases. Per the germline V gene, CDR1 is LGHNT and CDR2 is FRNRAP. This CDR3 is 15 amino acids long. V shed 3 bases, J shed 2 bases, and the junction held 4 bases outside the gene matches. The CDR3 DNA reads TGTGCTAGTGGTTTCGGTCAGGGGGCTGGAAACACCATATATTTT. Encoded protein: CASGFGQGAGNTIYF.